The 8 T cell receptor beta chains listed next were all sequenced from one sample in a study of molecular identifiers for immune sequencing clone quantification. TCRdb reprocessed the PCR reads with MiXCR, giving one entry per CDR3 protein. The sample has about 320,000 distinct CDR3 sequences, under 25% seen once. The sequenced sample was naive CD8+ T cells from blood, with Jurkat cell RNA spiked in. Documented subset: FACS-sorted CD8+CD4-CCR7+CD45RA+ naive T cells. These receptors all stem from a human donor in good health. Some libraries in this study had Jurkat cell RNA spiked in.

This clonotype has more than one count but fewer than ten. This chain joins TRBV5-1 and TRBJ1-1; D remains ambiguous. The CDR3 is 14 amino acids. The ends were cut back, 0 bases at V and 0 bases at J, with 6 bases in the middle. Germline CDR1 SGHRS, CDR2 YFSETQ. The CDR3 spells CASSLDPMNTEAFF. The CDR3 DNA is TGCGCCAGCAGCTTGGATCCCATGAACACTGAAGCTTTCTTT.

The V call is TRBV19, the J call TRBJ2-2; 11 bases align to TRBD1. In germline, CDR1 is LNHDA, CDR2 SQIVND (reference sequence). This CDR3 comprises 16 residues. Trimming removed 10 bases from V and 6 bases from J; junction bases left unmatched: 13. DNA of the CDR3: TGTGCCACCCTAATGGACAGGGGGCTTTCGGCCGGGGAGCTGTTTTTT. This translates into CATLMDRGLSAGELFF.

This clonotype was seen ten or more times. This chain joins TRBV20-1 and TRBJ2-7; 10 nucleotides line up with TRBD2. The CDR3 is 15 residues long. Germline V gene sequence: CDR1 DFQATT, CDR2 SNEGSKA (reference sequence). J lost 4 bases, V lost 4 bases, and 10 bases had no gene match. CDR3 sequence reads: CSAIRLAGRYYEQYF. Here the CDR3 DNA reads TGCAGTGCTATCAGACTAGCGGGTAGATATTACGAGCAGTACTTC.

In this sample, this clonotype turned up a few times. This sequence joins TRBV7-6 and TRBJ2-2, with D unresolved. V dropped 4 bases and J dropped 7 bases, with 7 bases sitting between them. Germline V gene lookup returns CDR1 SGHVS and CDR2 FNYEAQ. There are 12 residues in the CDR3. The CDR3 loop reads CASSWGNGELFF. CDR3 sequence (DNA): TGTGCCAGCAGCTGGGGAAACGGGGAGCTGTTTTTT.

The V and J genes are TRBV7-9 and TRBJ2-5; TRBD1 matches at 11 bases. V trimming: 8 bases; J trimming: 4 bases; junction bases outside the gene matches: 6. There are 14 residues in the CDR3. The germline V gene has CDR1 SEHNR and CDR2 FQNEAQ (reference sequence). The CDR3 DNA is TGTGCCAGCGGCTCGGGACAGGGGGTAGAGACCCAGTACTTC. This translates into CASGSGQGVETQYF.

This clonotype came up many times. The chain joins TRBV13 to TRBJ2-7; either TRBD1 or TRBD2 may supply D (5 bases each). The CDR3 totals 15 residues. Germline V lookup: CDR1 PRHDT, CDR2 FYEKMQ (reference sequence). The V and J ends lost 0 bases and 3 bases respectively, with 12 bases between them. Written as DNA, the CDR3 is TGTGCCAGCAGCTTAGGGGCCGGGGCCCTCTACGAGCAGTACTTC. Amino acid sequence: CASSLGAGALYEQYF.

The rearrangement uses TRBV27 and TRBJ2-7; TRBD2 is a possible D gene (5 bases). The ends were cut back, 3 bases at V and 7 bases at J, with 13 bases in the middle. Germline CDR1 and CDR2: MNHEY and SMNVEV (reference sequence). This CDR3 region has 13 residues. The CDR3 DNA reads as TGTGCCAGCAGTTTCGGTAGGCCGGGGGAGCAGTACTTC. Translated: CASSFGRPGEQYF.

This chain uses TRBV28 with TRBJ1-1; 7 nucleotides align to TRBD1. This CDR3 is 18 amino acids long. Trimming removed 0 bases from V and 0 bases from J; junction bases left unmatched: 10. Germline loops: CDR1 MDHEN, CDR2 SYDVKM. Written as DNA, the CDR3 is TGTGCCAGCAGTTTATGGAGACAGGGTGCGATGATGAACACTGAAGCTTTCTTT. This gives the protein CASSLWRQGAMMNTEAFF. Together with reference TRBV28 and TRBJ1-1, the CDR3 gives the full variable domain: DVKVTQSSRYLVKRTGEKVFLECVQDMDHENMFWYRQDPGLGLRLIYFSYDVKMKEKGDIPEGYSVSREKKERFSLILESASTNQTSMYLCASSLWRQGAMMNTEAFFGQGTRLTVV.